Shown below are 25 T cell receptor beta chains from a single sample sequenced in a study of OX40 agonist ivuxolimab in advanced cancers. Generated by immunoSEQ multiplex PCR, the TCRdb table keeps only in-frame clones and is missing some. Of more than 25,000 clones in the sample, 86% were seen once. The sample here was CD4+ or CD8+ T cells sorted from blood, taken in a trial of the OX40 agonist ivuxolimab. The receptors derive from an adult with an advanced solid tumor such as melanoma, head and neck, liver or kidney cancer.

The chain combines TRBV7-6 with TRBJ1-1; tentative D call: TRBD1 (6 bases). The CDR3 loop spans 15 amino acids. V gave up 4 bases and J gave up 3 bases, with 15 bases separating them. Germline CDR1 SGHVS, CDR2 FNYEAQ. The CDR3 DNA reads as TGTGCCAGCAGCTCTTCACAGGGTAGATACACTGAAGCTTTCTTT. Protein sequence: CASSSSQGRYTEAFF.

The V gene is TRBV7-6, the J gene TRBJ2-3; unclear D gene. Germline CDR1 and CDR2: SGHVS and FNYEAQ. V gave up 1 base and J gave up 4 bases, with 12 bases separating them. The CDR3 length is 15 residues. Here the CDR3 DNA reads TGTGCCAGCAGCTTAGTGGGATTGAGTCCAGATACGCAGTATTTT. As protein: CASSLVGLSPDTQYF. The full variable domain, in which reference TRBV7-6 and TRBJ2-3 provide the parts outside the CDR3, is GAGVSQSPRYKVTKRGQDVALRCDPISGHVSLYWYRQALGQGPEFLTYFNYEAQQDKSGLPNDRFSAERPEGSISTLTIQRTEQRDSAMYRCASSLVGLSPDTQYFGPGTRLTVL.

V gene TRBV11-2 combines with J gene TRBJ2-3; 7 nucleotides align to TRBD2. CDR3 length: 15 amino acids. With V trimmed by 4 bases and J by 2 bases, 6 bases remained unmatched. Per germline, CDR1 SGHAT and CDR2 FQNNGV. In DNA, the CDR3 is TGTGCCAGCAGCTGGGGGGGTCTCGACACAGATACGCAGTATTTT. Translating gives CASSWGGLDTDTQYF.

The chain uses TRBV6-4 and TRBJ2-3; D possibly corresponds to TRBD2 (5 bases). Trimming removed 0 bases from V and 1 base from J, with 14 bases in between. CDR1 is MRHNA, CDR2 SNTAGT, per germline. This CDR3 is built from 17 residues. Written as DNA, the CDR3 is TGTGCCAGCAGTGACTCTCCGGGCGGGCCAGGCACAGATACGCAGTATTTT. Translated: CASSDSPGGPGTDTQYF.

The chain has TRBV11-1 and TRBJ1-2; D unclear. The germline V and J ends were trimmed by 4 bases and 4 bases, with 16 bases remaining between them. CDR1 and CDR2 from the germline V gene are SGHAT and FQDESV (reference sequence). The CDR3 length is 15 residues. CDR3: CASSSYPERSYGYTF. The CDR3 nucleotides are TGTGCCAGCAGCTCTTACCCTGAGAGGAGCTATGGCTACACCTTC.

CDR3 sequence reads: CASTQADFNQPQHF. In nucleotides, the CDR3 is TGTGCCAGCACCCAAGCCGATTTTAATCAGCCCCAGCATTTT. The chain is built from TRBV28 and TRBJ1-5; D is uncertain. Trimming left V 7 bases short and J 4 bases short, with 14 bases between. CDR1 and CDR2 (germline): MDHEN, SYDVKM. The CDR3 sequence is 14 residues long.

This rearrangement joins TRBV19 to TRBJ2-7; 9 bases match TRBD2. Germline V CDR1 and CDR2: LNHDA, SQIVND (reference sequence). The J segment lost 5 bases and the V segment lost 6 bases, leaving 5 bases of the junction unmatched. There are 13 residues in the CDR3. The CDR3 DNA follows: TGTGCCAGTAGGGCTAGCGGGACCCACGAGCAGTACTTC. Amino acid sequence: CASRASGTHEQYF.

V is TRBV29-1 and J is TRBJ2-7, with D unresolved. The CDR3 extends over 10 amino acids. The V gene lost 0 bases and the J gene lost 3 bases, with 0 bases spanning the gap. From germline, CDR1 is SQVTM and CDR2 ANQGSEA. CDR3 residues: CSVEDYEQYF. The CDR3 region has the DNA TGCAGCGTTGAAGACTACGAGCAGTACTTC.

The chain links TRBV30 to TRBJ2-7; D ambiguous. Germline V gene sequence: CDR1 GTSNPN, CDR2 SVGIG (reference sequence). The length of the CDR3 is 13 residues. Trimming removed 0 bases at V and 2 bases at J, with 8 bases between. The CDR3 spells CAWSVDGTYEQYF. The CDR3 DNA reads as TGTGCCTGGAGTGTAGACGGTACCTACGAGCAGTACTTC.

The J gene is TRBJ2-2, the V gene TRBV7-6; D is unclear. Trimming removed 7 bases from V and 1 base from J, with 7 bases in between. The CDR3 runs 13 residues. Germline CDR1 SGHVS, CDR2 FNYEAQ. The CDR3 nucleotides are TGTGCCAGCACCGTGGAGAACACCGGGGAGCTGTTTTTT. Translation: CASTVENTGELFF.

The chain joins TRBV28 to TRBJ2-1, with D possibly called TRBD1 or TRBD2 (5 bases each). The length of the CDR3 is 15 residues. Trimming removed 0 bases at V and 4 bases at J, with 10 bases between. Germline V gives CDR1 MDHEN, CDR2 SYDVKM. The CDR3 region has the DNA TGTGCCAGCAGTTTATGGGGGGAATATTACAATGAGCAGTTCTTC. It specifies CASSLWGEYYNEQFF.

This clone was recorded once. V usage is TRBV28 and J usage is TRBJ2-5; 8 bases line up with TRBD1. The J call may be wrong; the DNA end is better matched by TRBJ2-7. The CDR3 is made up of 15 amino acids. Germline CDR1 reads MDHEN; CDR2 reads SYDVKM. CDR3 DNA sequence: TGTGCCAGCAGAGGGGAGACAGGGGATACCTACGAGCAGTACTTC. It yields the protein CASRGETGDTYEQYF.

V usage is TRBV4-1 and J usage is TRBJ2-3; TRBD2 agrees at 11 bases. From germline, CDR1 is MGHRA and CDR2 YSYEKL. After removal of 3 bases from V and 6 bases from J, the junction contained 8 bases not matched to a gene. This CDR3 comprises 16 residues. CDR3 DNA sequence: TGCGCCAGCAGCCACCCTGGGACTAGCGGAGAGGATACGCAGTATTTT. Translating gives CASSHPGTSGEDTQYF.

CDR3 DNA sequence: TGTGCCAGTAGGAGCGGAGCCTCCTACGAGCAGTACTTC. Protein sequence: CASRSGASYEQYF. The V call is TRBV19, the J call TRBJ2-7, with a possible D match to TRBD2 (5 bases). Trimming took 6 bases from V and 0 from J, leaving 9 bases between them. The CDR3 extends over 13 amino acids. Looked up from germline, CDR1 is LNHDA and CDR2 is SQIVND (reference sequence).

The chain has TRBV10-3 and TRBJ2-5, with 9 nucleotides matching TRBD2. In germline, CDR1 is ENHRY, CDR2 SYGVKD. The CDR3 covers 17 residues. V lost 5 bases to trimming and J lost 5 bases; unmatched junction nucleotides: 15. In DNA form, the CDR3 reads TGTGCCATCAGTCCGGACCTTGATAGCGGGAGTGAGGAGACCCAGTACTTC. Translating it yields CAISPDLDSGSEETQYF.

The chain employs TRBV5-1 and TRBJ1-2; D unresolved. Trimming cost V 0 bases and J 5 bases, with 2 bases left between them. The CDR3 spans 11 residues. The germline V gene encodes CDR1 SGHRS and CDR2 YFSETQ. The CDR3 DNA is TGCGCCAGCAGCTTGGGGTATGGCTACACCTTC. It yields the protein CASSLGYGYTF.

This clone has only one observation. The genes are TRBV11-3 and TRBJ2-2; maybe TRBD2 (5 bases). Germline V gene data show CDR1 as SGHNT and CDR2 as YENEEA. V was trimmed by 5 bases and J by 1 base, leaving 11 bases between them. The CDR3 length is 15 residues. CDR3 region: CASSNRRGNTGELFF. In DNA form, the CDR3 reads TGTGCCAGCAGCAATCGACGGGGGAACACCGGGGAGCTGTTTTTT.

This rearrangement joins TRBV28 to TRBJ2-2; possibly TRBD1 for D (6 bases). The length of the CDR3 is 14 residues. Germline V gene sequence: CDR1 MDHEN, CDR2 SYDVKM. Trimming removed 6 bases at V and 4 bases at J, with 12 bases between. The CDR3 protein is CASSRGQITGELFF. DNA for the CDR3: TGTGCCAGCAGCCGCGGACAGATCACCGGGGAGCTGTTTTTT.

The chain carries TRBV7-2 and TRBJ1-4; D unclear. The CDR3 contains 15 residues. The germline V gene encodes CDR1 SGHTA and CDR2 FQGNSA. V lost 5 bases to trimming and J lost 7 bases, with 17 bases between them. The CDR3 loop is CASSHLRSWSEKLFF. The CDR3 DNA is TGTGCCAGCAGCCACTTGAGAAGTTGGTCTGAAAAACTGTTTTTT.

The chain joins TRBV13 to TRBJ2-3, with D unclear. CDR1 and CDR2 from the germline V gene are PRHDT and FYEKMQ (reference sequence). The CDR3 has 14 amino acids. V was pared by 4 bases and J by 5 bases, with 13 bases between. The CDR3 DNA reads as TGTGCCAGCAGCTCAGGTGCTTCCCAAGATACGCAGTATTTT. Encoded protein: CASSSGASQDTQYF.

This clone was recorded only once. The chain uses TRBV4-1 and TRBJ2-7; perhaps D is TRBD1 or TRBD2 (5 bases each). Germline V gives CDR1 MGHRA, CDR2 YSYEKL. There are 15 residues in the CDR3. V was shortened by 0 bases and J by 5 bases, with 14 bases between the two germline ends. CDR3 DNA sequence: TGCGCCAGCAGCCAAGAAGAATGGGGGTGGAACGAGCAGTACTTC. This codes for CASSQEEWGWNEQYF.

The gene calls are TRBV7-3 and TRBJ1-6, with D possibly TRBD1 on 6 matching bases. CDR1 SGHTA and CDR2 FQGTGA come from the germline V gene. The CDR3 is made up of 13 amino acids. Trimming stripped 5 bases from V and 7 bases from J, with 9 bases between. For the CDR3, the DNA is TGTGCCAGCAGCCCGGGACAAAATTCACCCCTCCACTTT. Amino acids: CASSPGQNSPLHF.

This chain connects TRBV19 to TRBJ2-7; D is undetermined. The length of the CDR3 is 14 residues. V dropped 3 bases and J dropped 4 bases, with 13 bases sitting between them. Germline CDR1 reads LNHDA; CDR2 reads SQIVND (reference sequence). This chain's CDR3 is CASSMPDEPYEQYF. CDR3 DNA sequence: TGTGCCAGTAGTATGCCGGACGAACCGTACGAGCAGTACTTC.

As DNA, the CDR3 is TGTGCCAGCAGCTACCGACAACCACTGGACAGTCGGAATTCACCCCTCCACTTT. Amino acids: CASSYRQPLDSRNSPLHF. The chain carries TRBV7-9 and TRBJ1-6; possibly TRBD1 for D (6 bases). The CDR3 covers 18 residues. The germline V gene encodes CDR1 SEHNR and CDR2 FQNEAQ (reference sequence). Deletions cut 4 bases from V and 7 bases from J, with 23 bases between.

V is TRBV6-5 and J is TRBJ1-2; D is undetermined. This CDR3 is 13 amino acids long. V lost 1 base and J 2 bases, leaving 5 bases between the germline ends. The germline gives CDR1 MNHEY, CDR2 SVGAGI. The CDR3 bases are TGTGCCAGCAGTTACTACAGCAACTATGGCTACACCTTC. As protein: CASSYYSNYGYTF.